This T cell receptor beta chain came from a study of T cell changes during pregnancy in multiple sclerosis. In germline, CDR1 is SGHDT, CDR2 YYEEEE. V dropped 4 bases and J dropped 9 bases, with 23 bases sitting between them. The CDR3 runs 16 residues. Produced via immunoSEQ multiplex PCR; TCRdb's table is partial and in-frame only. In the table there are around 19,000 clones, roughly 88% of which are singletons. This clonotype was obtained from a female donor in good health, enrolled as a control in a pregnancy study. The sample in question was CD8+ T cells from peripheral blood mononuclear cells, obtained after pregnancy. This sequence joins TRBV5-6 and TRBJ2-1, with D possibly TRBD1 on 6 matching bases. The CDR3 sequence is CASSRPSRGPVPEQFF. The CDR3 DNA reads TGTGCCAGCAGCAGGCCTTCCAGGGGCCCTGTCCCTGAGCAGTTCTTC.